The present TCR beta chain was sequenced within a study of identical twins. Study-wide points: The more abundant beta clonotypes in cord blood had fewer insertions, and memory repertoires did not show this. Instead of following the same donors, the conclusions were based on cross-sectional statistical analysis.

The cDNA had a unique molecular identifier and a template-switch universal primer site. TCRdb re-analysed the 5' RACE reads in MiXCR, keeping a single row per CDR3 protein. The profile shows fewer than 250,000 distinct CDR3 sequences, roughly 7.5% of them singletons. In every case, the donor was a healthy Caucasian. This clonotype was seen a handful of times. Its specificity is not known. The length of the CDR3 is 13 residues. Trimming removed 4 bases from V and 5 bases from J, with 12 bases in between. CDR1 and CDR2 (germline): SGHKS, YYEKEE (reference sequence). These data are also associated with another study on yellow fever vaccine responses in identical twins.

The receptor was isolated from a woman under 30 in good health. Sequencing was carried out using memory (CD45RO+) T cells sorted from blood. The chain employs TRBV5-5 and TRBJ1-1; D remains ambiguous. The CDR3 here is CASSPLLGTEAFF. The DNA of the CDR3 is TGTGCCAGCAGCCCTCTCCTGGGTACTGAAGCTTTCTTT. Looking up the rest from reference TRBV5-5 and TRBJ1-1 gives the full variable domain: DAGVTQSPTHLIKTRGQQVTLRCSPISGHKSVSWYQQVLGQGPQFIFQYYEKEERGRGNFPDRFSARQFPNYSSELNVNALLLGDSALYLCASSPLLGTEAFFGQGTRLTVV.